These 28 T cell receptor beta chains came from one sample sequenced in a study of regulatory T cells in long-lasting Graves disease. Building the TCR beta libraries relied on iRepertoire HTBI primers, and CDR3 regions underwent Arm-PCR. TCRdb re-called the multiplex PCR reads with MiXCR, one entry per CDR3 protein. The sample yields more than 300,000 distinct CDR3 sequences, under 20% seen once. The time point: newly diagnosed GD, antithyroid drugs for less than 3 months. The TCR library was prepared using RNA isolated from PBMCs. These data were likewise used in another study, on T cells in Graves' hyperthyroidism and ophthalmopathy.

The input for sequencing was peripheral blood mononuclear cells (PBMCs), taken at new diagnosis, from a patient treated with antithyroid drugs. Source of these receptors: a woman aged 18-29 years with Graves disease.

This clonotype was counted ten times or more. The chain employs TRBV28 and TRBJ2-1; D remains ambiguous. The V gene lost 6 bases and the J gene lost 8 bases, with 11 bases spanning the gap. CDR3 length: 12 residues. CDR1 and CDR2 (germline): MDHEN, SYDVKM. CDR3 nucleotide sequence: TGTGCCAGCAGCCCTGACAAAGATGAGCAGTTCTTC. Translation gives CASSPDKDEQFF.

In its sample, this clonotype was seen many times. This sequence joins TRBV6-5 and TRBJ2-7, with 10 bases matching TRBD1. The V segment lost 0 bases and the J segment 3 bases; nucleotides outside the gene matches: 8. The germline gives CDR1 MNHEY, CDR2 SVGAGI. The CDR3 is 17 amino acids. As DNA, the CDR3 is TGTGCCAGCAGTTACTCCTCCTTCGGGACAGGGGACTACGAGCAGTACTTC. Translated, it gives CASSYSSFGTGDYEQYF.

This clonotype was recorded at least ten times. The chain links TRBV6-5 to TRBJ2-7, with D hard to call. The CDR3 sequence is 15 residues long. The V end was cut by 3 bases, the J end by 1 base, with 13 bases between. The germline gives CDR1 MNHEY, CDR2 SVGAGI. CDR3 sequence: CASSYPPDRSYEQYF. CDR3 in DNA: TGTGCCAGCAGTTATCCCCCGGATAGGTCCTACGAGCAGTACTTC.

V is TRBV5-6 and J is TRBJ2-1, with TRBD1 matching over 11 bases. J was trimmed by 7 bases and V by 0 bases; bases with no gene match: 3. This CDR3 is built from 15 residues. In germline, CDR1 is SGHDT, CDR2 YYEEEE. This chain's CDR3 is CASSLDGQGANEQFF. CDR3 in DNA: TGTGCCAGCAGCTTGGATGGACAGGGGGCTAATGAGCAGTTCTTC.

This clonotype was recorded at least ten times. V and J are TRBV12-3 or TRBV12-4 and TRBJ2-7; TRBD2 is a possible D gene (6 bases). Trimming removed 7 bases at V and 4 bases at J, with 14 bases between. The CDR3 has 13 amino acids. CDR3 protein: CASTTAGLYEQYF. Written as DNA, the CDR3 is TGTGCCAGCACTACAGCGGGCTTGTACGAGCAGTACTTC.

This clonotype was recorded at least ten times. The J gene is TRBJ1-1, the V gene TRBV19; D is unclear. The CDR3 length is 14 residues. V was trimmed by 10 bases and J by 3 bases, leaving 18 bases between them. CDR1 LNHDA and CDR2 SQIVND come from the germline V gene (reference sequence). The CDR3 region is CATSATAGDTEAFF. DNA for the CDR3: TGTGCCACCTCGGCGACCGCCGGGGACACTGAAGCTTTCTTT. The whole variable domain, filled in from reference TRBV19 and TRBJ1-1, reads DGGITQSPKYLFRKEGQNVTLSCEQNLNHDAMYWYRQDPGQGLRLIYYSQIVNDFQKGDIAEGYSVSREKKESFPLTVTSAQKNPTAFYLCATSATAGDTEAFFGQGTRLTVV.

This clonotype was seen a handful of times. The CDR3 spells CASSQDSGTTEAFF. CDR3 nucleotides: TGCGCCAGCAGCCAAGACTCAGGGACAACTGAAGCTTTCTTT. J is TRBJ1-1 and V is TRBV4-1; D perhaps matches TRBD1 (6 bases). CDR3 length: 14 amino acids. Germline loops: CDR1 MGHRA, CDR2 YSYEKL. The ends were cut back, 0 bases at V and 5 bases at J, with 10 bases in the middle.

Ten or more counts support this clonotype. The J gene is TRBJ2-5, the V gene TRBV20-1; TRBD2 matches at 11 bases. V was clipped by 5 bases and J by 2 bases; unmatched bases: 7. The CDR3 runs to 15 residues. CDR1 is DFQATT and CDR2 is SNEGSKA in the germline V gene (reference sequence). The CDR3 DNA sequence: TGCAGTGCTGCCCGACTAGCGGGGAGACAAGAGACCCAGTACTTC. Its protein product is CSAARLAGRQETQYF.

This clonotype was recorded only once. J is TRBJ1-1 and V is TRBV19; 8 nucleotides align to TRBD1. This CDR3 has 14 amino acids. Germline CDR1 LNHDA, CDR2 SQIVND (reference sequence). V lost 3 bases and J lost 5; bases outside the gene matches: 5. The CDR3 here is CASSIRQGWTEAFF. The CDR3 bases are TGTGCCAGTAGTATTCGACAGGGGTGGACTGAAGCTTTCTTT.

The chain couples TRBV2 to TRBJ1-4; the D gene is possibly TRBD1 (5 bases). In germline, CDR1 is SNHLY, CDR2 FYNNEI. The CDR3 contains 15 residues. V was cut by 6 bases and J by 7 bases, with 18 bases left in between. CDR3 in DNA: TGTGCCAGCAGGAAAGAGCGCCAGGGAGGTGAAAAACTGTTTTTT. Translated, it gives CASRKERQGGEKLFF.

The sample holds many counts of this clonotype. The chain employs TRBV15 and TRBJ2-7; 10 bases match TRBD2. The CDR3 runs 16 residues. The trim removed 5 bases at V and 1 base at J, leaving 8 bases unmatched. Germline-derived CDR1 and CDR2 are LNHNV and YYDKDF (reference sequence). CDR3 in amino acids: CATSALTSGSSYEQYF. CDR3 bases: TGTGCCACCAGCGCACTGACTAGCGGGTCTTCCTACGAGCAGTACTTC.

Details on this clonotype: Just one base apart from a much larger clone, this may be a read error. The rearrangement uses TRBV10-3 and TRBJ2-1; 7 bases align to TRBD2. Germline loops: CDR1 ENHRY, CDR2 SYGVKD. The V and J ends lost 5 bases and 0 bases, in that order; junction bases with no gene match: 7. The CDR3 totals 16 residues. The CDR3 protein is CAISWEGYNSYNEQFF. Here the CDR3 DNA reads TGTGCCATCAGTTGGGAGGGTTACAACTCCTACAATGAGCAGTTCTTC.

In regard to this clonotype: A much larger clone sits a single nucleotide away, making a read error possible. This chain links TRBV7-8 with TRBJ2-7; D is unresolved. The CDR3 consists of 12 residues. In germline, CDR1 is SGHVS, CDR2 FQNEAQ. Trimming took 4 bases from V and 6 from J, leaving 10 bases between them. CDR3 residues: CASSSMAREQYF. For the CDR3, the DNA is TGTGCCAGCAGCTCAATGGCTCGCGAGCAGTACTTC.

V and J are TRBV28 and TRBJ1-5; D remains ambiguous. The CDR3 spans 18 residues. The V gene lost 6 bases and the J gene lost 0 bases, with 21 bases spanning the gap. CDR1 and CDR2 from the germline V gene are MDHEN and SYDVKM. In DNA form, the CDR3 reads TGTGCCAGCAGGAAACGGACCATCTCCAAAAATAGCAATCAGCCCCAGCATTTT. It is translated as CASRKRTISKNSNQPQHF.

Points on this clonotype: It may be a read error: a sequence one base away is much more abundant. This chain connects TRBV10-1 to TRBJ2-2; the match to TRBD2 covers 7 bases. This CDR3 contains 16 residues. The germline V gene has CDR1 WNHNN and CDR2 SYGVQD (reference sequence). CDR3 in amino acids: CASSDVGTTNTGELLF. The CDR3 bases are TGCGCCAGCAGTGATGTTGGGACTACGAACACCGGGGAGCTGCTTTTT.

This clonotype was found many times. V gene TRBV27 combines with J gene TRBJ1-5; 12 nucleotides line up with TRBD1. The trim removed 11 bases at V and 6 bases at J, leaving 5 bases unmatched. In germline, CDR1 is MNHEY, CDR2 SMNVEV (reference sequence). The CDR3 covers 13 residues. This CDR3 is CASRGQGAQPQHF. The DNA of the CDR3 is TGTGCCTCCCGGGGACAGGGGGCTCAGCCCCAGCATTTT.

This clonotype was observed at least ten times. The chain couples TRBV5-1 to TRBJ2-1, with 8 bases fitting TRBD1. With V trimmed by 0 bases and J by 5 bases, 4 bases remained unmatched. The CDR3 spans 15 residues. Germline CDR1 reads SGHRS; CDR2 reads YFSETQ. Here the CDR3 reads CASSLDGQGNNEQFF. CDR3 bases: TGCGCCAGCAGCTTGGATGGACAGGGAAACAATGAGCAGTTCTTC.

The rearrangement uses TRBV3-1 and TRBJ2-1; 11 nucleotides line up with TRBD2. After removal of 0 bases from V and 5 bases from J, the junction contained 9 bases not matched to a gene. The CDR3 sequence is 18 residues long. Germline values: CDR1 LGHDT, CDR2 YNNKEL (reference sequence). The CDR3 sequence: CASSQDVRLAGGHNEQFF. The CDR3 region has the DNA TGTGCCAGCAGCCAAGACGTTCGGCTAGCGGGGGGTCACAATGAGCAGTTCTTC.

This clonotype came up a few times. This chain joins TRBV5-1 and TRBJ2-3; the D gene is possibly TRBD2 (6 bases). Germline V gene sequence: CDR1 SGHRS, CDR2 YFSETQ. The CDR3 contains 17 residues. V was shortened by 5 bases and J by 3 bases, with 22 bases between the two germline ends. The CDR3, as DNA: TGCGCCAGCAGAGCCTTCGCCGGGACTGCTCCTACAGATACGCAGTATTTT. As protein: CASRAFAGTAPTDTQYF.

The CDR3 sequence is CASSTGQGTWPQHF. DNA of the CDR3: TGTGCCAGTAGTACCGGACAGGGCACATGGCCCCAGCATTTT. This rearrangement joins TRBV19 to TRBJ1-5; 8 bases line up with TRBD1. CDR1 is LNHDA and CDR2 is SQIVND in the germline V gene (reference sequence). This CDR3 is built from 14 residues. J lost 9 bases, V lost 4 bases, and 8 bases had no gene match.

This chain links TRBV20-1 with TRBJ1-5; 10 bases fit TRBD1. Germline V gene lookup returns CDR1 DFQATT and CDR2 SNEGSKA (reference sequence). V trimming: 7 bases; J trimming: 1 base; junction bases outside the gene matches: 7. The CDR3 has 15 residues. The CDR3 DNA sequence: TGCAGTGTTAACGGACAGGGGGGAAGCAATCAGCCCCAGCATTTT. This sequence encodes CSVNGQGGSNQPQHF.

CDR3 nucleotides: TGCAGCGTTGGACAGGCCGCTGGAAACACCATATATTTT. Protein: CSVGQAAGNTIYF. The chain employs TRBV29-1 and TRBJ1-3, with D possibly TRBD1 on 6 matching bases. Per germline, CDR1 SQVTM and CDR2 ANQGSEA. The CDR3 spans 13 residues. The V gene lost 4 bases and the J gene lost 2 bases, with 9 bases spanning the gap.

This clonotype was counted a few times. The rearrangement joins TRBV5-1 to TRBJ2-5; D not certain. Germline values: CDR1 SGHRS, CDR2 YFSETQ. The V end was cut by 2 bases, the J end by 2 bases, with 19 bases between. This CDR3 is 17 amino acids long. CDR3 protein: CASSFGSRSDGQETQYF. The CDR3 bases are TGCGCCAGCAGCTTTGGTTCCCGGAGCGACGGACAAGAGACCCAGTACTTC.

This clonotype appeared many times. The chain joins TRBV10-3 to TRBJ2-7; no clear D gene. In germline, CDR1 is ENHRY, CDR2 SYGVKD. V lost 0 bases, J lost 2 bases, and 14 bases lay in between. The CDR3 totals 16 residues. The CDR3 sequence is CAISESSQIGTYEQYF. DNA of the CDR3: TGTGCCATCAGTGAGTCTTCACAGATCGGAACCTACGAGCAGTACTTC.

A few counts support this clonotype. The genes are TRBV5-8 and TRBJ2-5; D is unresolved. CDR3 length: 12 residues. Per germline, CDR1 SGHTS and CDR2 YDEGEE. V lost 3 bases and J lost 5, with 8 bases in between. CDR3 amino acids: CASSSLPETQYF. The CDR3 region has the DNA TGTGCCAGCAGCTCCCTCCCGGAGACCCAGTACTTC.

This clonotype was observed at least ten times. For the CDR3, the DNA is TGTGCCAGCAGCCTCAGTTTAACAGGGGTGATCACTGAAGCTTTCTTT. It is translated as CASSLSLTGVITEAFF. The chain couples TRBV3-1 to TRBJ1-1; TRBD1 aligns across 7 bases. The CDR3 runs to 16 residues. Germline loops: CDR1 LGHDT, CDR2 YNNKEL (reference sequence). Losses at the gene ends were 4 bases for V and 4 bases for J; bases not matched to a gene: 12.

This clonotype has at least ten counts. This rearrangement joins TRBV28 to TRBJ2-2; 8 bases line up with TRBD1. The trim removed 5 bases at V and 6 bases at J, leaving 11 bases unmatched. From germline, CDR1 is MDHEN and CDR2 SYDVKM. This CDR3 has 16 amino acids. CDR3 nucleotide sequence: TGTGCCAGCAGTATACCATCCGGACAGGGTCCCGGGGAGCTGTTTTTT. Encoded protein: CASSIPSGQGPGELFF.

Ten or more counts support this clonotype. The chain links TRBV2 to TRBJ2-7, with TRBD1 as a possible D gene (5 bases). The CDR3 spans 12 residues. Trimming pared 6 bases from V and 2 bases from J, leaving 8 bases between. Germline values: CDR1 SNHLY, CDR2 FYNNEI. In nucleotides, the CDR3 is TGTGCCAGCAGAGACAGAGCCTACGAGCAGTACTTC. Translated: CASRDRAYEQYF.